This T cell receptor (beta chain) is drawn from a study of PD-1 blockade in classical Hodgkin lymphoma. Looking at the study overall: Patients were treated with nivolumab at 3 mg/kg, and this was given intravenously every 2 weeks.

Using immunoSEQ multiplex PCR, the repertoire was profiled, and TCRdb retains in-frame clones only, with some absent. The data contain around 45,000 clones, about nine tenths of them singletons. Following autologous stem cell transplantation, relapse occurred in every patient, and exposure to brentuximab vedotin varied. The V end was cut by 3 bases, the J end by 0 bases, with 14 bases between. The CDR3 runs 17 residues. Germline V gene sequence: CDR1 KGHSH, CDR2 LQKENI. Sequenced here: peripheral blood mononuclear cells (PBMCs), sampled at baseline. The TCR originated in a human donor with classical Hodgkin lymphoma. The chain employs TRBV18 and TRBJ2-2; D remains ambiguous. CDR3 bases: TGTGCCAGCTCACCTACGCCCTTGGGATCGAACACCGGGGAGCTGTTTTTT. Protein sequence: CASSPTPLGSNTGELFF.